This paragraph reports one TCR beta chain. Original handling: Amplification with reference gene primers provided the estimates of nucleated cell counts. Generated by immunoSEQ multiplex PCR, the TCRdb table keeps only in-frame clones and is missing some. From that table come the V and J calls and clone size; the DNA was used to work out D and trimming. The table shows 140,000 to 150,000 clones, with 80% occurring only once. This sample is part of a study of blood T cell repertoires in COVID-19. Study details: Sites in the United States, Italy and Spain provided acute and convalescent COVID-19 samples. T cells, B-cell-depleted T cells, or PBMCs supplied cDNA or gDNA.

Germline CDR1 MNHEY, CDR2 SMNVEV (reference sequence). The CDR3 contains 14 residues. The V segment lost 7 bases and the J segment 0 bases; nucleotides outside the gene matches: 4. The chain couples TRBV27 to TRBJ2-7; 9 nucleotides line up with TRBD2. The sample was peripheral blood. This sequence was found in a man between 65 and 79 years old who had recovered from COVID-19. The CDR3 DNA follows: TGTGCCAGCAAGGGTAGCGGGAGCTCCTACGAGCAGTACTTC. This codes for CASKGSGSSYEQYF.